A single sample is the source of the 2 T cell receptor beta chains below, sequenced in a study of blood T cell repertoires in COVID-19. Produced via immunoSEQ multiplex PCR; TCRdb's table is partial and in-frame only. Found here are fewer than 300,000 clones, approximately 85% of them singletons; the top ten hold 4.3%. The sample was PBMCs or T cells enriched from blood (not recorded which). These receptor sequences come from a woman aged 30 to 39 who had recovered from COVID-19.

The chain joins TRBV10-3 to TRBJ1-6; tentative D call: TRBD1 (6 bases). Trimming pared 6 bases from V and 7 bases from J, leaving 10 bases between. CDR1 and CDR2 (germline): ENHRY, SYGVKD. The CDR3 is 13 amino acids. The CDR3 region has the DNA TGTGCCATCAGGGACAGCCTAAATTCACCCCTCCACTTT. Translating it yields CAIRDSLNSPLHF.

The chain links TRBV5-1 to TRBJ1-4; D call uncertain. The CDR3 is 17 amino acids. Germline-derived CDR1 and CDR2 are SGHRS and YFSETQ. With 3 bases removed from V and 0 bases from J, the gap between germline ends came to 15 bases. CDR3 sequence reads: CASSSGLTPATNEKLFF. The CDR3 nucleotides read TGCGCCAGCAGCTCTGGACTGACTCCAGCAACTAATGAAAAACTGTTTTTT. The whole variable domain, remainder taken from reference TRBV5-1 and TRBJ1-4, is KAGVTQTPRYLIKTRGQQVTLSCSPISGHRSVSWYQQTPGQGLQFLFEYFSETQRNKGNFPGRFSGRQFSNSRSEMNVSTLELGDSALYLCASSSGLTPATNEKLFFGSGTQLSVL.